Listed below are T cell receptor beta chains from one sample, sequenced in a study of T cell responses to AZD1222 COVID-19 vaccine. Generated by immunoSEQ multiplex PCR, the TCRdb table keeps only in-frame clones and is missing some. The sample lists roughly 130,000 clones, roughly nine tenths occurring once. The sequences come from peripheral blood, collected on day 0 of AZD1222 vaccination. The receptors here all came from an adult in good health. Each CDR3 is given with its conserved first and last residue. Fields, in order: J gene, V gene, D gene, CDR3 length, clone size, CDR3 protein, CDR3 DNA. A D gene is named only where the DNA matches it firmly. A clone size is listed for some rows: how often the clone was seen (once, few, many), or a class if it is expanded.

j_gene: TRBJ2-2; v_gene: TRBV11-2; d_gene: -; len: 14; abundance: -; CDR3aa: CASSSPRRTGELFF; CDR3nt: TGTGCCAGCAGCTCCCCTCGACGCACCGGGGAGCTGTTTTTT
j_gene: TRBJ1-5; v_gene: TRBV18; d_gene: -; len: 16; abundance: -; CDR3aa: CASSPQLWTGNQPQHF; CDR3nt: TGTGCCAGCTCACCTCAACTTTGGACGGGAAATCAGCCCCAGCATTTT
j_gene: TRBJ2-2; v_gene: TRBV7-9; d_gene: -; len: 14; abundance: few; CDR3aa: CASSSWDGTGELFF; CDR3nt: TGTGCCAGCAGCTCGTGGGATGGGACCGGGGAGCTGTTTTTT
j_gene: TRBJ2-3; v_gene: TRBV5-1; d_gene: TRBD2; len: 16; abundance: -; CDR3aa: CASSLAIAGGRDTQYF; CDR3nt: TGCGCCAGCAGCTTGGCAATAGCGGGGGGAAGGGATACGCAGTATTTT
j_gene: TRBJ1-4; v_gene: TRBV5-1; d_gene: -; len: 15; abundance: once; CDR3aa: CASSLEPATNEKLFF; CDR3nt: TGCGCCAGCAGCTTAGAACCAGCAACTAATGAAAAACTGTTTTTT
j_gene: TRBJ2-2; v_gene: TRBV19; d_gene: -; len: 17; abundance: once; CDR3aa: CASSMWRRRVHTGELFF; CDR3nt: TGTGCCAGTAGTATGTGGAGGAGGAGAGTGCACACCGGGGAGCTGTTTTTT
j_gene: TRBJ1-1; v_gene: TRBV15; d_gene: -; len: 14; abundance: -; CDR3aa: CATSREGGNTEAFF; CDR3nt: TGTGCCACCAGCAGAGAGGGCGGAAACACTGAAGCTTTCTTT
j_gene: TRBJ2-3; v_gene: TRBV19; d_gene: TRBD1; len: 15; abundance: -; CDR3aa: CASNDQGASTDTQYF; CDR3nt: TGTGCCAGTAATGACCAGGGGGCTAGCACAGATACGCAGTATTTT
j_gene: TRBJ2-7; v_gene: TRBV18; d_gene: -; len: 15; abundance: -; CDR3aa: CASSPPGGVSYEQYF; CDR3nt: TGTGCCAGCTCACCACCAGGGGGGGTCTCCTACGAGCAGTACTTC
j_gene: TRBJ2-5; v_gene: TRBV3-1/TRBV3-2; d_gene: TRBD2; len: 16; abundance: -; CDR3aa: CASSRYSGGAFQTQYF; CDR3nt: TGTGCCAGCAGCCGCTACAGCGGGGGGGCCTTTCAGACCCAGTACTTC
j_gene: TRBJ2-7; v_gene: TRBV2; d_gene: -; len: 14; abundance: -; CDR3aa: CASSEQTYAYEQYF; CDR3nt: TGTGCCAGCAGTGAGCAGACTTACGCCTACGAGCAGTACTTC
j_gene: TRBJ2-7; v_gene: TRBV28; d_gene: TRBD2; len: 15; abundance: -; CDR3aa: CASTPSGGVGYEQYF; CDR3nt: TGTGCCAGCACCCCCAGCGGGGGGGTTGGCTACGAGCAGTACTTC
j_gene: TRBJ2-5; v_gene: TRBV9; d_gene: TRBD2; len: 16; abundance: -; CDR3aa: CASSPQTSGAGETQYF; CDR3nt: TGTGCCAGCAGCCCACAGACTAGCGGGGCCGGAGAGACCCAGTACTTC
j_gene: TRBJ1-2; v_gene: TRBV11-2; d_gene: TRBD1; len: 16; abundance: -; CDR3aa: CASSFGGAGGAYGYTF; CDR3nt: TGTGCCAGCAGCTTCGGCGGGGCAGGGGGCGCCTATGGCTACACCTTC
j_gene: TRBJ2-1; v_gene: TRBV24-1; d_gene: -; len: 12; abundance: once; CDR3aa: CATSDHDRSQFF; CDR3nt: TGTGCCACCAGTGATCACGACAGGTCCCAGTTCTTC
j_gene: TRBJ2-1; v_gene: TRBV4-1; d_gene: -; len: 18; abundance: -; CDR3aa: CASSQMPPGGLSYNEQFF; CDR3nt: TGCGCCAGCAGCCAAATGCCCCCCGGGGGCTTGTCCTACAATGAGCAGTTCTTC
j_gene: TRBJ2-1; v_gene: TRBV18; d_gene: -; len: 14; abundance: -; CDR3aa: CASSHLGGYNEQFF; CDR3nt: TGTGCCAGCTCCCACCTGGGCGGATACAATGAGCAGTTCTTC
j_gene: TRBJ1-2; v_gene: TRBV12-3/TRBV12-4; d_gene: -; len: 13; abundance: -; CDR3aa: CASSLRTYYGYTF; CDR3nt: TGTGCCAGCAGTTTACGGACCTACTATGGCTACACCTTC
j_gene: TRBJ1-3; v_gene: TRBV6-1; d_gene: -; len: 14; abundance: -; CDR3aa: CASSERYRRNTIYF; CDR3nt: TGTGCCAGCAGTGAACGATACAGAAGAAACACCATATATTTT
j_gene: TRBJ2-7; v_gene: TRBV5-6; d_gene: -; len: 16; abundance: once; CDR3aa: CASSFLQASNPYEQYF; CDR3nt: TGTGCCAGCAGCTTCCTGCAGGCCTCTAACCCATACGAGCAGTACTTC
j_gene: TRBJ1-2; v_gene: TRBV30; d_gene: -; len: 15; abundance: -; CDR3aa: CAWSVGTTAAYGYTF; CDR3nt: TGTGCCTGGAGTGTAGGAACGACAGCAGCTTATGGCTACACCTTC
j_gene: TRBJ1-2; v_gene: TRBV28; d_gene: TRBD1; len: 14; abundance: -; CDR3aa: CASSTGDSLYGYTF; CDR3nt: TGTGCCAGCAGTACGGGGGACAGCCTCTATGGCTACACCTTC
j_gene: TRBJ1-6; v_gene: TRBV7-9; d_gene: -; len: 17; abundance: -; CDR3aa: CASTNLGQSSYNSPLHF; CDR3nt: TGTGCCAGCACCAATCTGGGGCAGAGCTCCTATAATTCACCCCTCCACTTT
j_gene: TRBJ1-6; v_gene: TRBV7-9; d_gene: -; len: 14; abundance: -; CDR3aa: CASSLDQGSSPLHF; CDR3nt: TGTGCCAGCAGCTTAGACCAAGGGTCCTCACCCCTCCACTTT
j_gene: TRBJ2-5; v_gene: TRBV7-9; d_gene: -; len: 13; abundance: -; CDR3aa: CASSLSGRETQYF; CDR3nt: TGTGCCAGCAGCTTATCAGGGCGAGAGACCCAGTACTTC
j_gene: TRBJ1-1; v_gene: TRBV27; d_gene: -; len: 14; abundance: -; CDR3aa: CASSSGGVNTEAFF; CDR3nt: TGTGCCAGCAGCTCCGGGGGGGTGAACACTGAAGCTTTCTTT
j_gene: TRBJ2-7; v_gene: TRBV15; d_gene: TRBD2; len: 18; abundance: -; CDR3aa: CATREDWASGGSRYEQYF; CDR3nt: TGTGCCACCAGGGAAGACTGGGCTAGCGGGGGCTCCCGTTACGAGCAGTACTTC
j_gene: TRBJ1-5; v_gene: TRBV28; d_gene: -; len: 15; abundance: -; CDR3aa: CAASKGWGVNQPQHF; CDR3nt: TGTGCCGCAAGTAAAGGGTGGGGCGTCAATCAGCCCCAGCATTTT
j_gene: TRBJ1-1; v_gene: TRBV10-3; d_gene: -; len: 12; abundance: -; CDR3aa: CAIFTDNNEAFF; CDR3nt: TGTGCCATCTTTACAGACAACAATGAAGCTTTCTTT
j_gene: TRBJ2-3; v_gene: TRBV19; d_gene: TRBD2; len: 16; abundance: once; CDR3aa: CASSLTSGGSSDTQYF; CDR3nt: TGTGCCAGTAGCCTAACTAGCGGGGGATCCTCAGATACGCAGTATTTT
j_gene: TRBJ2-7; v_gene: TRBV5-1; d_gene: -; len: 14; abundance: -; CDR3aa: CASSPTSGSYEQYF; CDR3nt: TGCGCCAGCAGCCCGACCTCAGGGTCGTACGAGCAGTACTTC
j_gene: TRBJ1-4; v_gene: TRBV18; d_gene: -; len: 15; abundance: -; CDR3aa: CASSPPGTTNEKLFF; CDR3nt: TGTGCCAGCTCACCCCCCGGTACAACTAATGAAAAACTGTTTTTT
j_gene: TRBJ1-2; v_gene: TRBV9; d_gene: -; len: 14; abundance: -; CDR3aa: CASSGYSTSYGYTF; CDR3nt: TGTGCCAGCAGCGGATACTCAACTTCCTATGGCTACACCTTC
j_gene: TRBJ1-2; v_gene: TRBV28; d_gene: -; len: 16; abundance: -; CDR3aa: CASSSVSRGLIYGYTF; CDR3nt: TGTGCCAGCAGTTCTGTGAGCAGGGGCCTGATCTATGGCTACACCTTC